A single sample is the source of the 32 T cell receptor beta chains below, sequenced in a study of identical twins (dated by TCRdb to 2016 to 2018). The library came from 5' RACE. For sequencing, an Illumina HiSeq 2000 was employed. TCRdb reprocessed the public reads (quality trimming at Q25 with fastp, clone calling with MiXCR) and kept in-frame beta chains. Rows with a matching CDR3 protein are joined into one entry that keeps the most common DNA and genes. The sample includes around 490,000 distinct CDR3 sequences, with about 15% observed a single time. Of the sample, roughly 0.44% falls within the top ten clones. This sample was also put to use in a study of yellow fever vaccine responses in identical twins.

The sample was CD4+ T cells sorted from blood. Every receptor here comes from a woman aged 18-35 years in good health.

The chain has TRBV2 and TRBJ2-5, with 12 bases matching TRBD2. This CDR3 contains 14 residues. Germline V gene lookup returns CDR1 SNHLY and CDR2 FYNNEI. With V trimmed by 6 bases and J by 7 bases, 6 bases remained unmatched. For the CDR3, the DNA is TGTGCCAGCAGGACCGGGACTAGCGGGTCGACCCAGTACTTC. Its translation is CASRTGTSGSTQYF.

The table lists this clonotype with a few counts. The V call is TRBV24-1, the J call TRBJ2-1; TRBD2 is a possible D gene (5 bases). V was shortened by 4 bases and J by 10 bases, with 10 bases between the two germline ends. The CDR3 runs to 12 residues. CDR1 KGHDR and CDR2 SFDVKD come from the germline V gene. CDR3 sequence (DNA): TGTGCCACCAGTGAGGGAAAGCGGGAGCAGTTCTTC. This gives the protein CATSEGKREQFF.

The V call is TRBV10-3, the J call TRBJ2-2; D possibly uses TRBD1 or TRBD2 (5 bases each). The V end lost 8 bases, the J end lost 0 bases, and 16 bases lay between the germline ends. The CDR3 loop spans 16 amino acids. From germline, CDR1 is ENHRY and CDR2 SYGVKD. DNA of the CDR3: TGTGCCATCGCGGCCCGGGACCCGGCGAACACCGGGGAGCTGTTTTTT. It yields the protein CAIAARDPANTGELFF.

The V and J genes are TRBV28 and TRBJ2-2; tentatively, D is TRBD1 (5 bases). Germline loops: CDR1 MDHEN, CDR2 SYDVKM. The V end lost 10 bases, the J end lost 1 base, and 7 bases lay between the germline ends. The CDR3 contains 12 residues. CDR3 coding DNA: TGTGCCACCCAGGGGAACACCGGGGAGCTGTTTTTT. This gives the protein CATQGNTGELFF. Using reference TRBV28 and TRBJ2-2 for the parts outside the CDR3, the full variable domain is DVKVTQSSRYLVKRTGEKVFLECVQDMDHENMFWYRQDPGLGLRLIYFSYDVKMKEKGDIPEGYSVSREKKERFSLILESASTNQTSMYLCATQGNTGELFFGEGSRLTVL.

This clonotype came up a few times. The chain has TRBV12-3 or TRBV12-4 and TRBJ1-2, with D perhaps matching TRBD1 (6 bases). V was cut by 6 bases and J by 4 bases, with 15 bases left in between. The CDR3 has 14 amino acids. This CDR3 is CASSLQGLGYGYTF. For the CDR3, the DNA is TGTGCCAGCAGCCTACAGGGTCTGGGCTATGGCTACACCTTC.

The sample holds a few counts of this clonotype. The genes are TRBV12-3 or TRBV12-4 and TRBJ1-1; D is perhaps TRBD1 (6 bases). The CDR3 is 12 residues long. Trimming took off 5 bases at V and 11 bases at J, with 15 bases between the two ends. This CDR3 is CASSRGVRRAFF. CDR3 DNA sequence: TGTGCCAGCAGTAGGGGGGTTCGGCGGGCTTTCTTT.

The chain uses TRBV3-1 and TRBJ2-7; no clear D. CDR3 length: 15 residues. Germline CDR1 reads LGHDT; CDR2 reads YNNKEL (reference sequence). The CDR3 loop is CASTQVEWGSYEQYV. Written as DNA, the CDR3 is TGTGCCAGCACCCAAGTGGAATGGGGCTCCTACGAGCAGTACGTC.

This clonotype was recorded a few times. For the CDR3, the DNA is TGTGCCAGCAGCGAGCCAGGGTTGCGGAATGAGCAGTTCTTC. Amino acids: CASSEPGLRNEQFF. This rearrangement joins TRBV9 to TRBJ2-1, with D possibly being TRBD1 (5 bases). The CDR3 sequence is 14 residues long. Trimming took 3 bases from V and 7 from J, leaving 14 bases between them. Germline lookup yields CDR1 SGDLS and CDR2 YYNGEE. Together with reference TRBV9 and TRBJ2-1, the CDR3 gives the full variable domain: DSGVTQTPKHLITATGQRVTLRCSPRSGDLSVYWYQQSLDQGLQFLIQYYNGEERAKGNILERFSAQQFPDLHSELNLSSLELGDSALYFCASSEPGLRNEQFFGPGTRLTVL.

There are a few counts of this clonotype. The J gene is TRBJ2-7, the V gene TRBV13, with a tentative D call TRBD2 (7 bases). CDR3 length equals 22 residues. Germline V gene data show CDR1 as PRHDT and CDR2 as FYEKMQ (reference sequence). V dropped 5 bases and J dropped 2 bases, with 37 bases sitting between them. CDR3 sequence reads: CASSPRRGGIRGVETNPYEQYF. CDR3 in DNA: TGTGCCAGCAGCCCCCGGAGGGGGGGCATTAGGGGCGTAGAGACGAATCCCTACGAGCAGTACTTC.

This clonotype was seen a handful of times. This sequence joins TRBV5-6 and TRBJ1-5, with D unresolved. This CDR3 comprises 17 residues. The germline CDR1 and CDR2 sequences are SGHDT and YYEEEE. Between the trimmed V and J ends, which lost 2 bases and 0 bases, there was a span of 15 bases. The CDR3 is CASSFMGSIYSNQPQHF. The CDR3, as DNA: TGTGCCAGCAGCTTTATGGGCAGTATTTATAGCAATCAGCCCCAGCATTTT.

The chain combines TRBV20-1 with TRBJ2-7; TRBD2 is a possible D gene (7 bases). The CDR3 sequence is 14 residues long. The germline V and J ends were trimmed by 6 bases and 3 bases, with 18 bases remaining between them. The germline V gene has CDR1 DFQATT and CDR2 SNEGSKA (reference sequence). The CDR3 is CSALEGGGGYEQYF. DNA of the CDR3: TGCAGTGCCCTCGAGGGGGGAGGGGGCTACGAGCAGTACTTC.

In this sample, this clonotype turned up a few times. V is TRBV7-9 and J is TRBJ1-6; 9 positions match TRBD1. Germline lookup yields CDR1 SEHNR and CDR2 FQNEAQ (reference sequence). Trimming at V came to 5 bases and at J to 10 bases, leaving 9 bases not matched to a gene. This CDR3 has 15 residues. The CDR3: CASSQGQGVNSPLHF. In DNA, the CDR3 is TGTGCCAGCAGCCAGGGACAGGGCGTGAACTCACCCCTCCACTTT.

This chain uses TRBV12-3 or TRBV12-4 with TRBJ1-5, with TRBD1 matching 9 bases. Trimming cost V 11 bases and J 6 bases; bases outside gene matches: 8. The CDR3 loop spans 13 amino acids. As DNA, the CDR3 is TGTGCCCCCGAGACAGGGGGTAGTCAGCCCCAGCATTTT. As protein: CAPETGGSQPQHF.

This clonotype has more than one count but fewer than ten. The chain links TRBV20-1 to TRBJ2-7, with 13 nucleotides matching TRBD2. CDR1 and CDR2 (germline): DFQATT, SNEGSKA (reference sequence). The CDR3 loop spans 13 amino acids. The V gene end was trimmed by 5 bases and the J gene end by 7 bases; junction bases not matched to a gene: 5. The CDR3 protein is CSAPGLAGSEQYV. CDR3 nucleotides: TGCAGTGCTCCGGGACTAGCGGGGAGTGAGCAGTACGTC.

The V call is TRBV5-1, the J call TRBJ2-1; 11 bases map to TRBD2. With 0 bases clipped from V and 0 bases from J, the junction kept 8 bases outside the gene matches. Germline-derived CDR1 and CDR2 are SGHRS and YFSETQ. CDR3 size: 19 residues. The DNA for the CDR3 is TGCGCCAGCAGCTTGGTGGCTAGCGGGGGGCCGAGCTCCTACAATGAGCAGTTCTTC. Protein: CASSLVASGGPSSYNEQFF.

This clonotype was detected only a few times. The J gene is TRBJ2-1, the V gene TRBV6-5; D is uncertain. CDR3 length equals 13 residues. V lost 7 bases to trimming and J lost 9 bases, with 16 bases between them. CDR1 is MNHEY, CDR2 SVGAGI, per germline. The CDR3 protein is CASIMLLGGEQFF. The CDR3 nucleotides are TGTGCCAGCATTATGTTGCTCGGTGGTGAGCAGTTCTTC.

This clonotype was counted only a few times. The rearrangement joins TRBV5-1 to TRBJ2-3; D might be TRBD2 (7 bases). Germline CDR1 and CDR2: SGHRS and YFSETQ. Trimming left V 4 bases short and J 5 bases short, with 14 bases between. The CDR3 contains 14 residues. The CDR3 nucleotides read TGCGCCAGCAGCCCGGGGGGCCCACAAGATACGCAGTATTTT. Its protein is CASSPGGPQDTQYF.

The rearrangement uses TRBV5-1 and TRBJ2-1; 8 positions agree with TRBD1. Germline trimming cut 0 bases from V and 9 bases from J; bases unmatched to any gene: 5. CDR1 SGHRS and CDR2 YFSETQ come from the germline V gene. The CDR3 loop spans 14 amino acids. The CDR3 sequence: CASSLDPTGAEQFF. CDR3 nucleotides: TGCGCCAGCAGCTTGGATCCGACAGGGGCTGAGCAGTTCTTC.

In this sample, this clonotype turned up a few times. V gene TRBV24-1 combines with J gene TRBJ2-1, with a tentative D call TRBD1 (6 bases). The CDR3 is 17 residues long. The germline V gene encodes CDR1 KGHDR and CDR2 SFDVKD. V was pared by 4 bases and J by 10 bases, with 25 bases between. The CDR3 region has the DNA TGTGCCACCAGTGACCCCCAGGGGCGGAGCGGTAGTGGAGAGCAGTTCTTC. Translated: CATSDPQGRSGSGEQFF.

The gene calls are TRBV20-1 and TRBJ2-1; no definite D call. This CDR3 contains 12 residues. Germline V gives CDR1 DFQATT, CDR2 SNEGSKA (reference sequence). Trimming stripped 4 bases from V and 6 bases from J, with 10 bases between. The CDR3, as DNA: TGCAGTGCTAAATATAATACCAATGAGCAGTTCTTC. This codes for CSAKYNTNEQFF.

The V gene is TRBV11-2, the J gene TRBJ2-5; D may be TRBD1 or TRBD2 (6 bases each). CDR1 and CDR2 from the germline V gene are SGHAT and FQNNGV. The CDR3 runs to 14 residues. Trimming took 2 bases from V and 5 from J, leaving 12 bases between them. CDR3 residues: CASSLSGGWETQYF. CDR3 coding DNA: TGTGCCAGCAGCTTATCCGGGGGCTGGGAGACCCAGTACTTC.

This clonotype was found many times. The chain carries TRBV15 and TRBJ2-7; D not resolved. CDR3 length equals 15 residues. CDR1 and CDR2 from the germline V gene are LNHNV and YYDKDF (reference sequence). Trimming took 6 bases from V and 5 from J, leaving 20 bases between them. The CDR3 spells CATRSVRFSPNEQYF. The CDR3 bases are TGTGCCACCAGGAGTGTACGGTTCTCTCCTAACGAGCAGTACTTC.

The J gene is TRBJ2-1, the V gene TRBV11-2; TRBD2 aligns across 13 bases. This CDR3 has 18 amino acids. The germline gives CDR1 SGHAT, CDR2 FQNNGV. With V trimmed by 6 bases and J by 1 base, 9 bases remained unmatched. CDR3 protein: CASRGLAGEGRSYNEQFF. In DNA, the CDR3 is TGTGCCAGCAGAGGACTAGCGGGAGAAGGACGATCCTACAATGAGCAGTTCTTC. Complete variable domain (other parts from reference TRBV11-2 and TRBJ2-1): EAGVAQSPRYKIIEKRQSVAFWCNPISGHATLYWYQQILGQGPKLLIQFQNNGVVDDSQLPKDRFSAERLKGVDSTLKIQPAKLEDSAVYLCASRGLAGEGRSYNEQFFGPGTRLTVL.

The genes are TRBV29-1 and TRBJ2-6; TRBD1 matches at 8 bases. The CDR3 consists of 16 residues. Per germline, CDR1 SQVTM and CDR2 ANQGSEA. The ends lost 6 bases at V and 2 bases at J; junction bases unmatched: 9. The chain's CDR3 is CSVVFGQGAGANVLTF. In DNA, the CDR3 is TGCAGCGTGGTTTTCGGACAGGGAGCTGGGGCCAACGTCCTGACTTTC.

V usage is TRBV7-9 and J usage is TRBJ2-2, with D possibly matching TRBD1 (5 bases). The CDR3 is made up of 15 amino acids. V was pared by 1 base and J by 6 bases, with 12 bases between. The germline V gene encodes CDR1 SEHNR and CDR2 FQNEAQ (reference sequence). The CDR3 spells CASSLEQAVSGELFF. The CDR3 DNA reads TGTGCCAGCAGCTTAGAACAGGCAGTCTCCGGGGAGCTGTTTTTT.

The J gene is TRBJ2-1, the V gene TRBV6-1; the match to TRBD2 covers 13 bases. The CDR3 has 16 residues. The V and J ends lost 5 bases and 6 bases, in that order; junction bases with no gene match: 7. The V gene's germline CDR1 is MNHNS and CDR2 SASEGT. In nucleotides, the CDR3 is TGTGCCAGCAGTCCATTTACTAGCGGGGGGGCCAATGAGCAGTTCTTC. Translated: CASSPFTSGGANEQFF.

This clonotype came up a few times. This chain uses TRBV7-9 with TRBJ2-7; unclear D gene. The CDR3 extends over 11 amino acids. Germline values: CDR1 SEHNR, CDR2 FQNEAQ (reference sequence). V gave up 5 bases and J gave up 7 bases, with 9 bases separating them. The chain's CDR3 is CASSPSREQYF. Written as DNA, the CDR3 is TGTGCCAGCAGCCCTTCTAGGGAGCAGTACTTC. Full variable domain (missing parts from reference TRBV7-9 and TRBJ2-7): DTGVSQNPRHKITKRGQNVTFRCDPISEHNRLYWYRQTLGQGPEFLTYFQNEAQLEKSRLLSDRFSAERPKGSFSTLEIQRTEQGDSAMYLCASSPSREQYFGPGTRLTVT.

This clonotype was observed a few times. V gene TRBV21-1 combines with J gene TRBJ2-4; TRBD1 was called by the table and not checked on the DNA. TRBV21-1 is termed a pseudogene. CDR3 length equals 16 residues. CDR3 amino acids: CASSKAGRGCKNIQYF. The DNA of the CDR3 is TGTGCCAGCAGCAAAGCGGGGCGGGGGTGCAAAAACATTCAGTACTTC.

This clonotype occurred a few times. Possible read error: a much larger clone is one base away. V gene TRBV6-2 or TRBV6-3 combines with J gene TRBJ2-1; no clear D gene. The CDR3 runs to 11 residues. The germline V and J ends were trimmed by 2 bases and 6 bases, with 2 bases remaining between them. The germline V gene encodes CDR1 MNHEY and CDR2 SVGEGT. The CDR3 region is CASSYLNEQFF. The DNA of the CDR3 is TGTGCCAGCAGTTACCTCAATGAGCAGTTCTTC.

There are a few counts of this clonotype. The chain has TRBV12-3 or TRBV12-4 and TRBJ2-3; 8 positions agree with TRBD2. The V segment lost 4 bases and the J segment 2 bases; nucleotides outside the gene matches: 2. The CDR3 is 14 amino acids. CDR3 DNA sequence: TGTGCCAGCAGTTGGCGGGGGGTCACAGATACGCAGTATTTT. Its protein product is CASSWRGVTDTQYF.

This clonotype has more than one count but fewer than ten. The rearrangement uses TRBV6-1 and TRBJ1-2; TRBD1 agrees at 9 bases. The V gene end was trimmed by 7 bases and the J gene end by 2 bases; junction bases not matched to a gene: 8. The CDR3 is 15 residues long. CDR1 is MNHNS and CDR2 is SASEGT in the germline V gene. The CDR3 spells CASTQLGQGNYGYTF. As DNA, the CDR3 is TGTGCCAGCACCCAGTTGGGACAGGGAAACTATGGCTACACCTTC.

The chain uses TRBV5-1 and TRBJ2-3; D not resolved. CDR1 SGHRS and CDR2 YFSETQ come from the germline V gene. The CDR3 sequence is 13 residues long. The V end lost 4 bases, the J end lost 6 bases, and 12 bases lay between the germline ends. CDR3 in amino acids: CASSHGGVDTQYF. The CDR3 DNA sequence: TGCGCCAGCAGCCATGGCGGTGTGGATACGCAGTATTTT.